The sequence of this T cell receptor (beta chain) was determined in a study of blood T cell repertoires in COVID-19. On the study more broadly: T cells, B-cell-depleted T cells, or PBMCs supplied cDNA or gDNA.

Measured with immunoSEQ multiplex PCR; TCRdb has only the in-frame clones, and not every one. This sample yields about 270,000 clones, of which roughly 86% are seen a single time; 1.5% to 2% belongs to the top ten. CDR1 SGHTS and CDR2 YDEGEE come from the germline V gene. V trimming: 0 bases; J trimming: 4 bases; junction bases outside the gene matches: 8. The CDR3 runs 17 residues. Membership in each cohort depended on participant-reported clinical history. Donors of Cohort 3 who recovered were those that had two negative PCRs, clearance, or symptom resolution. The sequenced sample consisted of PBMCs or T cells enriched from blood (not recorded which). This TCR was sampled from an older woman who had recovered from COVID-19. V and J are TRBV5-8 and TRBJ2-1, with 9 bases identical to TRBD2. The CDR3: CASSLVLAGGVYNEQFF. The CDR3, as DNA: TGTGCCAGCAGCTTGGTTTTGGCGGGAGGGGTGTACAATGAGCAGTTCTTC.